The T cell receptor (beta chain) described here comes from a study of beta chain features in type 1 diabetes. Study findings and constraints: Significant though moderate, a shortening of TCRB CDR3s appeared in all four CD4+ subsets of Type 1 diabetes patients. It was not settled here whether HLA type affects TCRB rearrangement. When VDJ junctions were examined, type 1 diabetes patients showed fewer insertions and more deletions.

The authors reverse transcribed all of the isolated RNA, so sequencing captured expressed TCRB transcripts. Some clones are missing from TCRdb's copy, which holds only in-frame ones; the method was immunoSEQ multiplex PCR. Of roughly 340,000 clones listed, around an eighth are singletons. Sorted cells reached over 95% purity in every population. The V and J ends lost 0 bases and 7 bases respectively, with 4 bases between them. Germline CDR1 and CDR2: SGHTA and FQGNSA. The CDR3 spans 11 residues. This clone was seen a few times. Its antigen remains unknown. The chain combines TRBV7-2 with TRBJ2-7; no definite D call. The TCR sequence derives from a young woman with type 1 diabetes. Sequences were obtained from naive CD4+ T cells from blood. CDR3 sequence: CASSLALEQYF. In DNA form, the CDR3 reads TGTGCCAGCAGCTTAGCTCTAGAGCAGTACTTC.